The entry below describes one TCR beta chain. No cognate antigen has been identified for it. This sample is part of a study of T cells in women clearing cervical HPV infection (dated by TCRdb to 2017 to 2018). Regarding the research as a whole: Cases were about two dozen women with histologically confirmed HPV16-related CIN3 or worse, including a couple of invasive cancers. The 20 to 25 controls were women who cleared a single incident HPV16 infection within 12 months without developing precancer or cancer. Blood from cases was collected at the visit at which the lesion was first identified, whereas blood from controls was collected once infection was no longer detected. For cases, the median interval between lesion detection and blood sampling was more than 130 days, with an interquartile range of roughly 85 to 210 days. HLA typing was available for only a few women, so HLA type could not be excluded as a confounder. This exploratory proof-of-principle case-control study, nested within the Guanacaste HPV Natural History Study in Costa Rica, compared TCR repertoires among women with different cervical HPV16 outcomes. Cases and controls were matched on year of sample collection and on age within five years. A median age of roughly 33 years was observed in cases versus under 40 in controls, and no significant differences in baseline characteristics were found. In the parent cohort, 9,000 to 13,000 women aged 18 or older were enrolled in Guanacaste, Costa Rica, during about 1992 to 1994 and were followed for six to seven years. Five blinded duplicates per group were added as quality controls, giving around 60 samples: 50 participants and about ten replicates. Results the study describes overall, beyond this receptor: Across sequencing depths, CIN3+ cases showed significantly higher TCR repertoire richness than controls, but evenness did not differ between the groups. The cross-sectional design could not show whether associations preceded infection or resulted from it; effector/memory subsets and HPV-specific T cells were not isolated. Because T-cell numbers per sample were unknown, differences in richness could reflect varying T-cell content rather than repertoire biology. By combining richness with V gene abundances, random forest classifiers separated cases from controls with an estimated AUC of roughly 0.8.

Using the immunoSEQ assay, multiplex PCR amplified TCR beta CDR3 regions from an average of approximately 1,200 ng of genomic DNA per sample. Primer bias was corrected in the assay by using a complete synthetic TCR repertoire to establish an amplification baseline. Amplicons were sequenced on the Illumina platform. The paper's processing steps were these. Error correction of the sequences involved clustering with frequency ratios plus a modified nearest-neighbor algorithm, after which the sequences were analyzed in the immunoSEQ Analyzer using IMGT gene definitions. At each rarefaction depth, TCR richness and evenness were averaged over 20 rarefaction repeats, and samples with fewer sequences than the depth were excluded. Wilcoxon rank sum tests with FDR correction were used to compare V, D and J gene relative abundances between the groups. For the blinded duplicates, the intraclass correlation was 95% to 97% for TCR richness and averaged 76.4% across about 66 gene segments. The table comes from immuneACCESS by way of TCRdb, which keeps in-frame sequences with V and J called. Part of the clones is missing from these tables; in studies checked, under half for an unresolved V gene and the rest for unknown reasons. V and J calls and clone size are as listed in that table; D and trimming were resolved from the DNA. The table for this sample lists more than 20,000 clones. Approximately 5.4% of the sample goes to the ten largest clones.

Every participant had a single incident cervical HPV16 infection, and women with prevalent HPV16 infections were excluded. Cervical HPV DNA was detected by MY09/MY11 PCR, and genotyping was performed by dot-blot hybridization. Fifteen mL of heparinized blood were centrifuged, and the buffy coat was aliquoted, frozen at -30°C, then stored at -80°C. Genomic DNA was extracted from buffy coat specimens using QIAGEN kits. The sequence came from a woman aged 18-70 years with a cervical HPV16 infection that either progressed to CIN3+ or cleared (not recorded which). The sequencing input was blood buffy coat.

The CDR3 reads as follows: CASSMRTGLGQEAQYF. The sequenced part of the CDR3 DNA is TGTGCCAGTAGTATGAGGACAGGCTTGGGCCAAGAGGCG. The V and J segments used are TRBV19 and TRBJ2-3; 7 bases in between match TRBD1. The read terminates 3 residues before the CDR3 end, so the remaining end is supplied by the germline J gene. Based on the germline V gene (reference sequence), the CDR1 and CDR2 sequences are LNHDA and SQIVND. The CDR3 holds 16 amino acids from the cysteine to the phenylalanine. The CDR3 was read in part: 39 bases, with the frame set at base 1.